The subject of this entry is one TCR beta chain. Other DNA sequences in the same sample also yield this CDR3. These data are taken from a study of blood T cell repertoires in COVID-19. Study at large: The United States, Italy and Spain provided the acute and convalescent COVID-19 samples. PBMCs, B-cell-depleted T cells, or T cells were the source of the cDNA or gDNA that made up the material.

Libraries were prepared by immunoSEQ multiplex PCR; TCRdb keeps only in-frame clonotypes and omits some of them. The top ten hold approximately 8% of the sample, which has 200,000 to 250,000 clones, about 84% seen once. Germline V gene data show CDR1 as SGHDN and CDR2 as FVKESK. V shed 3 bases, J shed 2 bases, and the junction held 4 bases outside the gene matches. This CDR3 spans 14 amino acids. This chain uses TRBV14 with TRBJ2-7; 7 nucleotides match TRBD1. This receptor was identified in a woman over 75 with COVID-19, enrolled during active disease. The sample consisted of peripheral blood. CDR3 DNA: TGTGCCAGCAGCCACAGACAGGGAACCTACGAGCAGTACTTC. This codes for CASSHRQGTYEQYF.